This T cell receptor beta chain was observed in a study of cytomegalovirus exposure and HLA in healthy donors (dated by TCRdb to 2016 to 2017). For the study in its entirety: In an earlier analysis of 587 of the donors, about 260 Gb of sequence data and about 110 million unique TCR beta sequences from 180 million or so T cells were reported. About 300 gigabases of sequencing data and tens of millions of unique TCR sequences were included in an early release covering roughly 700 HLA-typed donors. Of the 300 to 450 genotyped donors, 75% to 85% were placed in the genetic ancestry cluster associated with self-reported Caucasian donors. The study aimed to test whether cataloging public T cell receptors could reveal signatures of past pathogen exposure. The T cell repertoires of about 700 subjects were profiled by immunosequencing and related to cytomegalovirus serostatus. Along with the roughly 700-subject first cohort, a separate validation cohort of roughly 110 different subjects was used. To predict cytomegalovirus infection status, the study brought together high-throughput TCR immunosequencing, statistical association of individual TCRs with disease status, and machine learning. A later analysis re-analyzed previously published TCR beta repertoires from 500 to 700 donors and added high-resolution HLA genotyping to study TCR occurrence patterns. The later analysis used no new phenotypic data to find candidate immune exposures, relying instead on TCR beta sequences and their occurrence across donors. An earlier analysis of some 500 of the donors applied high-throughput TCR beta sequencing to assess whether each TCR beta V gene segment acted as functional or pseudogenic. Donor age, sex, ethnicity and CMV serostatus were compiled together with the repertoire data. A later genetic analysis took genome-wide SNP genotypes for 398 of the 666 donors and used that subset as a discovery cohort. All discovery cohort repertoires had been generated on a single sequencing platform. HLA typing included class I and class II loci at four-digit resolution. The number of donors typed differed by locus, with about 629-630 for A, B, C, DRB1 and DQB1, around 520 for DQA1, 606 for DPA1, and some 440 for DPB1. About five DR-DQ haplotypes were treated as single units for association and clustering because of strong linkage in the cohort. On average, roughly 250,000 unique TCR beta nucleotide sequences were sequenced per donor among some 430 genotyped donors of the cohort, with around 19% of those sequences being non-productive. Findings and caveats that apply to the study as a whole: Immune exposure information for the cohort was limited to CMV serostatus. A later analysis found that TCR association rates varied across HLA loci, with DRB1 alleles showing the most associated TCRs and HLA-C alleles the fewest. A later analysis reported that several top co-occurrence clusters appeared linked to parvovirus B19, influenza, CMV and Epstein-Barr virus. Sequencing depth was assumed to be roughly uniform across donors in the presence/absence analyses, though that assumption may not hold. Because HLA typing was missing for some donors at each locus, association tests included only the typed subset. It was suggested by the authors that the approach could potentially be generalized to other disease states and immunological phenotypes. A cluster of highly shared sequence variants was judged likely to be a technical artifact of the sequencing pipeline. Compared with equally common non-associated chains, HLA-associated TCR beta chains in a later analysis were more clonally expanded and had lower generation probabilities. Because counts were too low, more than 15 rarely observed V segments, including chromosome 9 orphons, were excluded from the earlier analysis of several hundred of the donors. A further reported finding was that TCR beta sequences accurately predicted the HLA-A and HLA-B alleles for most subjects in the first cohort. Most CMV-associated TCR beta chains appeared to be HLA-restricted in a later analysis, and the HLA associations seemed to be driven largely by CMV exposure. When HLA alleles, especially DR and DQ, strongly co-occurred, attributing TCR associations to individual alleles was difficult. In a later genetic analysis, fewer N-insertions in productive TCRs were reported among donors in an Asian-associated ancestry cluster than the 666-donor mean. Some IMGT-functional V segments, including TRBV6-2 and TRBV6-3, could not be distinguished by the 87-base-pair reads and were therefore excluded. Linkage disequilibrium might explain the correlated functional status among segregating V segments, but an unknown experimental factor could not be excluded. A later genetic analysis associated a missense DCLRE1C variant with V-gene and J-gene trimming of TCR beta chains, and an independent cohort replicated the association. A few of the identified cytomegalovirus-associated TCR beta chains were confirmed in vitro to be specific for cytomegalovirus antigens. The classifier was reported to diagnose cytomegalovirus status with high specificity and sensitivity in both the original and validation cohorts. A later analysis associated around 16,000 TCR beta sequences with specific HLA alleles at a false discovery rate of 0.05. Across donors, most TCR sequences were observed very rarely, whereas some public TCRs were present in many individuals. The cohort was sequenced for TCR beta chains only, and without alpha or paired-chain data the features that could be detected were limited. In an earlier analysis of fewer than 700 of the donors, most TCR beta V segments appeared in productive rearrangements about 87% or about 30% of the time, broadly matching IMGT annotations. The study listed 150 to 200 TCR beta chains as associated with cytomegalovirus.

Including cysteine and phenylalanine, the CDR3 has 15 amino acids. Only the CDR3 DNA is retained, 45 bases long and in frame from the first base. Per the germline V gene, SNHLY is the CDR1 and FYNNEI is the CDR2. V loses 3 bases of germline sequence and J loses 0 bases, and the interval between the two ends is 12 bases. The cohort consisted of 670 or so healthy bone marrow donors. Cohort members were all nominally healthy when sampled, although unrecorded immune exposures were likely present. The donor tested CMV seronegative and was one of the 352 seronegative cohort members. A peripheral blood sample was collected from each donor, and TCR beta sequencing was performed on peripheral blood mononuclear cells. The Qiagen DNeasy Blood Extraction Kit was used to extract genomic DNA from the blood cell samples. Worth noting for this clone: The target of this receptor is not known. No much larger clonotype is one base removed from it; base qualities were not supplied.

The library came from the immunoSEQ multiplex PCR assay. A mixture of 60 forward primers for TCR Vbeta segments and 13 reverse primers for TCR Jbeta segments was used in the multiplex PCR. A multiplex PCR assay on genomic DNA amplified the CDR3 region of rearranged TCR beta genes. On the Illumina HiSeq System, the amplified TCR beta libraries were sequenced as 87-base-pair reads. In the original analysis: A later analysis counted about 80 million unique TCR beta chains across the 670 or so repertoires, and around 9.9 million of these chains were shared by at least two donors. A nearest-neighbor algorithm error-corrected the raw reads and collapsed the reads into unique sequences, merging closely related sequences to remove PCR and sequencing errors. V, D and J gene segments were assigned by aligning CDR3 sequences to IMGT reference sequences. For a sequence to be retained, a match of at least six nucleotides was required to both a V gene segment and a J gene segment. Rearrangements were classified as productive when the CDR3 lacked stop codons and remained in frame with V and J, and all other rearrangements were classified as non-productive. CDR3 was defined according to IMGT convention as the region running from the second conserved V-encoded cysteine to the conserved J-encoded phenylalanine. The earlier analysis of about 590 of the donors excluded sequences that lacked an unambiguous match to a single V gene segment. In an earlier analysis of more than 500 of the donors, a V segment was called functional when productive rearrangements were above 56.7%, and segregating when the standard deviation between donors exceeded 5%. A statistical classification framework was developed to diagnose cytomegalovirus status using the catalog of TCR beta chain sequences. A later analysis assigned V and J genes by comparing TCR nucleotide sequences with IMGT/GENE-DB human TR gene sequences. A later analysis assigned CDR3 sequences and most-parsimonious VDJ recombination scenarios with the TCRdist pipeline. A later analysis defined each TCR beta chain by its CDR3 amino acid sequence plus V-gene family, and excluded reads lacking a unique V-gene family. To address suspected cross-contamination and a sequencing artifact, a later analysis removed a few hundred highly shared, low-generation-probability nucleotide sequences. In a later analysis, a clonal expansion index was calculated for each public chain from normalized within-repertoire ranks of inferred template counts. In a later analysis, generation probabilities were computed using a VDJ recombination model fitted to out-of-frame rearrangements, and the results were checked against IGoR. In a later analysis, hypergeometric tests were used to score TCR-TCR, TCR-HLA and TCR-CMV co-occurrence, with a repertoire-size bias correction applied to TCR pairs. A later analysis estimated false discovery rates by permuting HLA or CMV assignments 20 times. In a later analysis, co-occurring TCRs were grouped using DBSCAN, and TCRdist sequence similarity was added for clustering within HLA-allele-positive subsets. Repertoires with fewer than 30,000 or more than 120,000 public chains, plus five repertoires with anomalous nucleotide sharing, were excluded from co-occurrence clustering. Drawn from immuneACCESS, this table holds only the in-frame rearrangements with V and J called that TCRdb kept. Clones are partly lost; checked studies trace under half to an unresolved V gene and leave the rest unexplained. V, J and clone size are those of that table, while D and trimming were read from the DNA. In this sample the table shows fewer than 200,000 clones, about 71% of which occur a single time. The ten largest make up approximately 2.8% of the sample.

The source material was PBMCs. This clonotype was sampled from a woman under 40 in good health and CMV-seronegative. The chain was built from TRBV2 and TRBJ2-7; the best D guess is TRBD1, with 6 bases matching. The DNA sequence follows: TGTGCCAGCAGTGAGAAGCCAGGGGTCTCCTACGAGCAGTACTTC. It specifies CASSEKPGVSYEQYF.